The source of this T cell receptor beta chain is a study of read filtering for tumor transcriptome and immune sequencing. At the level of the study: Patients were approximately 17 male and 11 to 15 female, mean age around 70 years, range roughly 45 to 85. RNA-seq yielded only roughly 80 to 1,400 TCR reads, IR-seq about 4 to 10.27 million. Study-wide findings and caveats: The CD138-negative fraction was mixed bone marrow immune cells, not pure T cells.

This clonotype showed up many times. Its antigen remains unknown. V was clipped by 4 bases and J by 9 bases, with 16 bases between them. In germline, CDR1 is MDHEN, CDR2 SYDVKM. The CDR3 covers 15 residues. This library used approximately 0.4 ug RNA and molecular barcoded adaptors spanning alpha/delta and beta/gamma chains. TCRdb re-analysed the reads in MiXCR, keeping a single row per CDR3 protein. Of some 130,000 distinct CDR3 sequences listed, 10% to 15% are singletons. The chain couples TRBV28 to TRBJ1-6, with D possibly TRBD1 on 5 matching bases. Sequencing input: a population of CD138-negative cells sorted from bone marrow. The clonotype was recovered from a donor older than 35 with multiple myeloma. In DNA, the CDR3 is TGTGCCAGCAGTTCGTCCGGGACCGTAGGTTCACCCCTCCACTTT. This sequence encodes CASSSSGTVGSPLHF.